The 27 T cell receptor beta chains presented below share a single source sample, sequenced in a study of T cell responses to AZD1222 COVID-19 vaccine. Repertoires were generated with immunoSEQ multiplex PCR, while TCRdb's copy carries only in-frame clones and drops some. The sample records about 170,000 clones, 93% being singletons. Sequencing used peripheral blood, obtained on day 0 of AZD1222 vaccination. These receptors originate from an adult in good health.

The CDR3 spells CASSLVSGLGTEAFF. The DNA of the CDR3 is TGTGCCAGCAGCTTAGTTTCGGGACTGGGCACTGAAGCTTTCTTT. This chain connects TRBV7-2 to TRBJ1-1, with D tentatively TRBD1 (5 bases). The CDR3 extends over 15 amino acids. V lost 1 base to trimming and J lost 4 bases, with 13 bases between them. From germline, CDR1 is SGHTA and CDR2 FQGNSA.

This sequence joins TRBV5-4 and TRBJ1-1; a weak D match, TRBD1 (6 bases). The CDR3 loop spans 15 amino acids. CDR1 and CDR2 from the germline V gene are SGHNT and YYREEE (reference sequence). With 4 bases removed from V and 7 bases from J, the gap between germline ends came to 20 bases. The CDR3: CASSRQIQGWDEAFF. In DNA, the CDR3 is TGTGCCAGCAGCCGACAAATACAGGGTTGGGATGAAGCTTTCTTT.

The chain carries TRBV7-9 and TRBJ2-5; D is possibly TRBD2 (6 bases). The CDR3 is 13 amino acids. Germline-derived CDR1 and CDR2 are SEHNR and FQNEAQ (reference sequence). V was trimmed by 5 bases and J by 9 bases, leaving 16 bases between them. The CDR3 is CASSPDYVASQYF. DNA of the CDR3: TGTGCCAGCAGCCCGGACTACGTGGCGTCCCAGTACTTC. Full variable domain (rest looked up from reference TRBV7-9 and TRBJ2-5): DTGVSQNPRHKITKRGQNVTFRCDPISEHNRLYWYRQTLGQGPEFLTYFQNEAQLEKSRLLSDRFSAERPKGSFSTLEIQRTEQGDSAMYLCASSPDYVASQYFGPGTRLLVL.

The CDR3 region is CASSYRDTEAFF. The CDR3 DNA reads TGTGCCAGCAGTTACCGGGACACTGAAGCTTTCTTT. J is TRBJ1-1 and V is TRBV25-1; D is ambiguous. Germline loops: CDR1 MGHDK, CDR2 SYGVNS. V shed 5 bases and J shed 3 bases, with 7 bases lying between them. The CDR3 runs to 12 residues.

This chain uses TRBV5-4 with TRBJ1-2, with D perhaps matching TRBD1 (5 bases). The germline V gene encodes CDR1 SGHNT and CDR2 YYREEE (reference sequence). Trimming left V 7 bases short and J 4 bases short, with 14 bases between. The length of the CDR3 is 13 residues. The CDR3: CASLGTEVYGYTF. The DNA for the CDR3 is TGTGCCAGCCTCGGGACGGAAGTCTATGGCTACACCTTC.

The gene calls are TRBV27 and TRBJ2-7, with 8 bases aligning to TRBD2. The V gene end was trimmed by 3 bases and the J gene end by 2 bases; junction bases not matched to a gene: 3. Germline V CDR1 and CDR2: MNHEY, SMNVEV (reference sequence). This CDR3 spans 14 amino acids. CDR3 DNA sequence: TGTGCCAGCAGTTTTGTTAGCGGGGCCTACGAGCAGTACTTC. Its protein product is CASSFVSGAYEQYF.

V usage is TRBV6-4 and J usage is TRBJ2-1; a possible D gene is TRBD2 (6 bases). This CDR3 is built from 15 residues. Germline-derived CDR1 and CDR2 are MRHNA and SNTAGT. Trimming took 3 bases from V and 4 from J, leaving 13 bases between them. Here the CDR3 reads CASSEGGTGYNEQFF. CDR3 DNA sequence: TGTGCCAGCAGTGAAGGAGGGACTGGATACAATGAGCAGTTCTTC.

The chain is built from TRBV30 and TRBJ1-2; D gene ambiguous. CDR1 is GTSNPN and CDR2 is SVGIG in the germline V gene (reference sequence). The CDR3 consists of 14 residues. V lost 1 base and J 4 bases, leaving 13 bases between the germline ends. The DNA for the CDR3 is TGTGCCTGGAGTGGGGAACTTTCCAGCTATGGCTACACCTTC. Protein: CAWSGELSSYGYTF.

The chain is built from TRBV19 and TRBJ2-1; the match to TRBD2 covers 11 bases. CDR3 length: 15 amino acids. The ends lost 2 bases at V and 7 bases at J; junction bases unmatched: 4. Germline CDR1 and CDR2: LNHDA and SQIVND (reference sequence). CDR3 DNA sequence: TGTGCCAGTAGTATAAATAGCGGGAGGGGGAATGAGCAGTTCTTC. This sequence encodes CASSINSGRGNEQFF.

CDR3 protein: CASSLNRDTEAFF. The CDR3 DNA reads as TGTGCCAGCAGTTTAAATCGGGACACTGAAGCTTTCTTT. The rearrangement joins TRBV12-3 or TRBV12-4 to TRBJ1-1; D is unclear. The CDR3 is made up of 13 amino acids. Between the trimmed V and J ends, which lost 2 bases and 3 bases, there was a span of 7 bases.

This clone was observed a single time. The chain employs TRBV5-1 and TRBJ2-2; weak D call: TRBD2 (6 bases). V shed 4 bases and J shed 5 bases, with 12 bases lying between them. The V gene's germline CDR1 is SGHRS and CDR2 YFSETQ. CDR3 size: 14 residues. CDR3 residues: CASSPDGGTGELFF. The CDR3 DNA reads TGCGCCAGCAGCCCCGATGGAGGGACCGGGGAGCTGTTTTTT.

The genes are TRBV25-1 and TRBJ2-3; D uncertain. The germline V gene has CDR1 MGHDK and CDR2 SYGVNS. V was pared by 3 bases and J by 3 bases, with 4 bases between. The CDR3 sequence is 12 residues long. This CDR3 is CASSEQTDTQYF. As DNA, the CDR3 is TGTGCCAGCAGTGAGCAAACAGATACGCAGTATTTT. The full variable domain, its missing parts supplied by reference TRBV25-1 and TRBJ2-3, is EADIYQTPRYLVIGTGKKITLECSQTMGHDKMYWYQQDPGMELHLIHYSYGVNSTEKGDLSSESTVSRIRTEHFPLTLESARPSHTSQYLCASSEQTDTQYFGPGTRLTVL.

This sequence joins TRBV10-1 and TRBJ2-2, with D tentatively TRBD2 (5 bases). The germline V and J ends were trimmed by 0 bases and 7 bases, with 6 bases remaining between them. In germline, CDR1 is WNHNN, CDR2 SYGVQD (reference sequence). The CDR3 is made up of 13 amino acids. The CDR3 loop is CASSESRGGELFF. The CDR3 region has the DNA TGCGCCAGCAGTGAGTCTCGGGGCGGGGAGCTGTTTTTT.

The rearrangement links TRBV5-1 to TRBJ1-2, with D hard to call. The germline gives CDR1 SGHRS, CDR2 YFSETQ. Deletions cut 2 bases from V and 2 bases from J, with 13 bases between. CDR3 size: 15 residues. The CDR3 nucleotides read TGCGCCAGCAGCTTCACTCCGGGTATGAACTATGGCTACACCTTC. Protein: CASSFTPGMNYGYTF.

The V call is TRBV3-1 (or the pseudogene TRBV3-2), the J call TRBJ2-3; 9 bases match TRBD2. Germline V gene lookup returns CDR1 LGHDT and CDR2 YNNKEL (reference sequence). V dropped 6 bases and J dropped 9; count of bases not matched to a gene: 4. The CDR3 has 12 residues. CDR3 nucleotides: TGTGCCAGCAGGTATAGCGGGAGAACGCAGTATTTT. This codes for CASRYSGRTQYF.

V is TRBV7-7 and J is TRBJ1-4; D is uncertain. The CDR3 extends over 14 amino acids. The germline CDR1 and CDR2 sequences are SSHAT and FNYEAQ (reference sequence). V shed 5 bases and J shed 3 bases, with 10 bases lying between them. For the CDR3, the DNA is TGTGCCAGCAGCCCATCACAGTCTAATGAAAAACTGTTTTTT. As protein: CASSPSQSNEKLFF.

This clone was seen just once. The chain carries TRBV23-1 and TRBJ2-2; TRBD1 agrees at 8 bases. TRBV23-1 falls under the ORF class, with uncertain function. The CDR3 sequence is 13 residues long. CDR3 nucleotides: TGCGAATTGGACAGGGAGGCCACCGGGGAGCTGTTTTTT. Its protein product is CELDREATGELFF.

The V and J genes are TRBV5-6 and TRBJ1-6; D might be TRBD1 (6 bases). V lost 1 base to trimming and J lost 8 bases, with 10 bases between them. This CDR3 region has 14 residues. Germline values: CDR1 SGHDT, CDR2 YYEEEE. The CDR3 loop reads CASSLSGVDSPLHF. The CDR3 DNA is TGTGCCAGCAGCTTGTCAGGGGTGGATTCACCCCTCCACTTT. The full variable domain, in which reference TRBV5-6 and TRBJ1-6 provide the parts outside the CDR3, is DAGVTQSPTHLIKTRGQQVTLRCSPKSGHDTVSWYQQALGQGPQFIFQYYEEEERQRGNFPDRFSGHQFPNYSSELNVNALLLGDSALYLCASSLSGVDSPLHFGNGTRLTVT.

The V and J genes are TRBV6-5 and TRBJ2-1, with 12 bases matching TRBD2. The CDR3 is 16 residues long. Unmatched junction bases numbered 10, after V lost 3 bases and J lost 10 bases. Germline V lookup: CDR1 MNHEY, CDR2 SVGAGI. CDR3 DNA: TGTGCCAGCAGTTATACGCTAGCGGGAGGGCCGAAGGAGCAGTTCTTC. Its protein is CASSYTLAGGPKEQFF.

This clone appeared once. V is TRBV28 and J is TRBJ1-5; 9 positions match TRBD1. Germline V gives CDR1 MDHEN, CDR2 SYDVKM. There are 17 residues in the CDR3. V shed 6 bases and J 0 bases; nucleotides not matched to a gene: 9. Here the CDR3 DNA reads TGTGCCAGCAGCCCACCCGGGACAGGGTATAGCAATCAGCCCCAGCATTTT. This encodes CASSPPGTGYSNQPQHF.

This chain links TRBV6-4 with TRBJ1-5, with unresolved D. Germline CDR1 and CDR2: MRHNA and SNTAGT. The CDR3 is 13 residues long. The ends were cut back, 2 bases at V and 6 bases at J, with 8 bases in the middle. The CDR3 is CASSDREGQPQHF. For the CDR3, the DNA is TGTGCCAGCAGTGACAGGGAGGGTCAGCCCCAGCATTTT.

This chain links TRBV5-1 with TRBJ2-5; 7 bases fit TRBD2. Germline assignment: CDR1 SGHRS and CDR2 YFSETQ. Unmatched junction bases numbered 8, after V lost 1 base and J lost 5 bases. The CDR3 consists of 15 residues. CDR3 sequence (DNA): TGCGCCAGCAGCTTGTTGGCGGGGGTAGGGGAGACCCAGTACTTC. Translated: CASSLLAGVGETQYF.

This chain joins TRBV28 and TRBJ1-2, with TRBD1 as a possible D gene (5 bases). From germline, CDR1 is MDHEN and CDR2 SYDVKM. This CDR3 spans 15 amino acids. The V and J ends lost 4 bases and 5 bases respectively, with 17 bases between them. CDR3 nucleotide sequence: TGTGCCAGCAGTTATCGTACCGGGGGGTGGTATGGCTACACCTTC. This codes for CASSYRTGGWYGYTF.

In DNA, the CDR3 is TGTGCCAGCAGCCAAGACCCCTTGGGACTAGCGGGGGCACTAGATACGCAGTATTTT. As protein: CASSQDPLGLAGALDTQYF. The rearrangement uses TRBV3-1 (or the pseudogene TRBV3-2) and TRBJ2-3, with 14 nucleotides matching TRBD2. V was pared by 0 bases and J by 5 bases, with 10 bases of the junction left unmatched. In germline, CDR1 is LGHDT, CDR2 YNNKEL (reference sequence). This CDR3 region has 19 residues.

V usage is TRBV5-4 and J usage is TRBJ1-6; 8 bases are shared with TRBD1. This CDR3 comprises 14 residues. J gave up 6 bases and V 4 bases, and 3 bases lay outside the gene matches. Germline V gene data show CDR1 as SGHNT and CDR2 as YYREEE (reference sequence). The CDR3 reads CASSLGQVNSPLHF. Here the CDR3 DNA reads TGTGCCAGCAGCCTGGGACAGGTTAATTCACCCCTCCACTTT.

The rearrangement joins TRBV27 to TRBJ2-7, with TRBD1 matching 12 bases. The CDR3 length is 14 residues. Germline-derived CDR1 and CDR2 are MNHEY and SMNVEV (reference sequence). Losses at the gene ends were 3 bases for V and 7 bases for J; bases not matched to a gene: 4. The CDR3 nucleotides read TGTGCCAGCAGTTTGGGGACAGGGGGCTGGGAGCAGTACTTC. It is translated as CASSLGTGGWEQYF.

This clone has only a few counts. The rearrangement joins TRBV6-5 to TRBJ1-5, with D hard to call. The germline CDR1 and CDR2 sequences are MNHEY and SVGAGI. V was cut by 5 bases and J by 9 bases, with 14 bases left in between. The CDR3 is 13 residues long. DNA of the CDR3: TGTGCCAGCAGTCGGGTCGGGCTTGGGCCCCAGCATTTT. Translating gives CASSRVGLGPQHF.